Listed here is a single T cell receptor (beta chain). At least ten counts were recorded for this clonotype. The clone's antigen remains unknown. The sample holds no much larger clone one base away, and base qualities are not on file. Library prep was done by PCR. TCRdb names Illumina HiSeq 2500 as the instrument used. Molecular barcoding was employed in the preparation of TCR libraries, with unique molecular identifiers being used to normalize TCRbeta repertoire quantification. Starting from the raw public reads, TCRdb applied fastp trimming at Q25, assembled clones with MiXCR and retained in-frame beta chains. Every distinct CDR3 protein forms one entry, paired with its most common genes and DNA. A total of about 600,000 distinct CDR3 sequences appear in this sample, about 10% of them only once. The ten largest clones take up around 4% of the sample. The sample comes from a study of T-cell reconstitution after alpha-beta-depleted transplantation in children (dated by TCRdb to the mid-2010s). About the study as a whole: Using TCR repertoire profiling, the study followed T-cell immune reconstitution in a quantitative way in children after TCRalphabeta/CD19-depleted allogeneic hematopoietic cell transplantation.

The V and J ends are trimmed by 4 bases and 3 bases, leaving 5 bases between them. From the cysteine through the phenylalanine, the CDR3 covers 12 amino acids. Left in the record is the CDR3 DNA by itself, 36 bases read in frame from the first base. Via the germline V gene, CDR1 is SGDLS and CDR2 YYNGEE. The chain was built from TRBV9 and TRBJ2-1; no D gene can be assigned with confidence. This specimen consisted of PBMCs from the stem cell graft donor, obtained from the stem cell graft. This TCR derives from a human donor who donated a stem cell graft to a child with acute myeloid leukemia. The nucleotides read TGTGCCAGCAGCTCTTACTACAATGAGCAGTTCTTC. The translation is CASSSYYNEQFF.